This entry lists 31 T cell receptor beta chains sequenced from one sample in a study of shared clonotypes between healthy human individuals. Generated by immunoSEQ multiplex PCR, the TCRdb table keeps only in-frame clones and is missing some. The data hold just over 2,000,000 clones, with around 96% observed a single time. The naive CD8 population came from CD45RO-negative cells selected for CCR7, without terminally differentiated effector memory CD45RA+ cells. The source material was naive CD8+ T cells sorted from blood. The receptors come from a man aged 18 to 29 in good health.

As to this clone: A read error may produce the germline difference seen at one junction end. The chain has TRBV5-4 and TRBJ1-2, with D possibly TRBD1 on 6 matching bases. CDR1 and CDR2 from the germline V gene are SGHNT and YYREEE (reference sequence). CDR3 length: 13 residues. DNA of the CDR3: TGTGCCAGCAGCCCTACAGGGAACTATGGCTGCACCTTC. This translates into CASSPTGNYGCTF.

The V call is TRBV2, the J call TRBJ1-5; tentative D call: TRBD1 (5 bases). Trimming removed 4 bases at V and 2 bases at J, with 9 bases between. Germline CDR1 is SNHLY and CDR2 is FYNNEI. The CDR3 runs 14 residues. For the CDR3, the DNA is TGTGCCAGCAGTGTGTTAGGGGGCAATCAGCCCCAGCATTTT. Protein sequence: CASSVLGGNQPQHF.

CDR3 DNA: TGTGCCAGCAGCTCTGGGGCGTTCGAGCAGTACTTC. Protein: CASSSGAFEQYF. This sequence joins TRBV5-6 and TRBJ2-7; maybe TRBD1 (5 bases). Germline V CDR1 and CDR2: SGHDT, YYEEEE. Trimming left V 3 bases short and J 6 bases short, with 10 bases between. The CDR3 is made up of 12 amino acids.

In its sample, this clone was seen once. The DNA of the CDR3 is TGTGCCAGCAGATGGGGAGGAAGGGATACGCAGTATTTT. This codes for CASRWGGRDTQYF. V and J are TRBV7-2 and TRBJ2-3; weak D call: TRBD2 (6 bases). The germline V and J ends were trimmed by 6 bases and 6 bases, with 13 bases remaining between them. The CDR3 has 13 residues. Looked up from germline, CDR1 is SGHTA and CDR2 is FQGNSA.

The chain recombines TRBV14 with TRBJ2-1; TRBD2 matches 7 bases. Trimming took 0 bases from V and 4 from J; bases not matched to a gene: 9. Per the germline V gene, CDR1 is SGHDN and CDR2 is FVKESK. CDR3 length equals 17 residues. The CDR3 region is CASSQEKGGRWYNEQFF. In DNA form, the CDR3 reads TGTGCCAGCAGCCAAGAAAAGGGCGGGAGATGGTACAATGAGCAGTTCTTC.

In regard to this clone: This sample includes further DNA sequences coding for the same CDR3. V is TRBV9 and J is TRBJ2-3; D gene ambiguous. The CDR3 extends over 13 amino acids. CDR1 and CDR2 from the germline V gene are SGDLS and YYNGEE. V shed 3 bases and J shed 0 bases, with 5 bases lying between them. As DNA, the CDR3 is TGTGCCAGCAGCGGGGCTAGCACAGATACGCAGTATTTT. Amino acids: CASSGASTDTQYF.

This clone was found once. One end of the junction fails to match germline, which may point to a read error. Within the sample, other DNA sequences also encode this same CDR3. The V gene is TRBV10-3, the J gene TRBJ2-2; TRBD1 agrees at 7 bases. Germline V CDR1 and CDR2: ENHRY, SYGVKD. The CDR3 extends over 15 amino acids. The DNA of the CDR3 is TGTGCCATCAGTGAGGCAGGGGGTGACACTGGGGAGCTGTTTTTT. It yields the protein CAISEAGGDTGELFF.

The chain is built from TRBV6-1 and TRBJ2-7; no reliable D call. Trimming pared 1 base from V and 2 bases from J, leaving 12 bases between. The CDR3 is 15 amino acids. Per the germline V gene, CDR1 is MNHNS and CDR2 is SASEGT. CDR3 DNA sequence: TGTGCCAGCAGTGAAGTTGTACAGCCAGCCTACGAGCAGTACTTC. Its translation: CASSEVVQPAYEQYF.

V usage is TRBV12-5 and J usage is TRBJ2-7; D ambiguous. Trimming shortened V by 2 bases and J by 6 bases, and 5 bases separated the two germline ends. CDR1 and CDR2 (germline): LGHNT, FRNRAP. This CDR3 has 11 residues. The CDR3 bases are TGTGCTAGTGGTTTGCTGGGCGAGCAGTACTTC. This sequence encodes CASGLLGEQYF.

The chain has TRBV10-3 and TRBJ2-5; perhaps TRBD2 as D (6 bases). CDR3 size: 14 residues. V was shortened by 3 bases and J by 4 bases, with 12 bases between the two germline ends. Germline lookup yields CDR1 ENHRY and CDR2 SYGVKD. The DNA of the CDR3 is TGTGCCATCAGTGATCCGGGACTCAGAGAGACCCAGTACTTC. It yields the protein CAISDPGLRETQYF.

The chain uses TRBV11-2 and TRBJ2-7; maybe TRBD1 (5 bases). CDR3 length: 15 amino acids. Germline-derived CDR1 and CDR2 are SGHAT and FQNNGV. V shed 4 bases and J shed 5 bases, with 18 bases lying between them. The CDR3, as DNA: TGTGCCAGCAGCTCTTCAGGGTTCCCTGGGGACGAGCAGTACTTC. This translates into CASSSSGFPGDEQYF.

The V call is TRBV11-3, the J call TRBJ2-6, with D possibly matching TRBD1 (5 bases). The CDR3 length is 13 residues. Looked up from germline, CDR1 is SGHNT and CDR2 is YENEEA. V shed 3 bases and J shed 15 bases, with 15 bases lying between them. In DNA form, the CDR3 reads TGTGCCAGCAGCTTTCCGTCAGGGTCCGACCTGACTTTC. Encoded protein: CASSFPSGSDLTF.

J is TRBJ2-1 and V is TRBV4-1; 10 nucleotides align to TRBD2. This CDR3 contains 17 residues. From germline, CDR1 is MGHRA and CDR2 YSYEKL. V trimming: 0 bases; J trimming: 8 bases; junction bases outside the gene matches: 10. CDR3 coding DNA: TGCGCCAGCAGCCAAGAACCAGCGGGAGGGCCTATAGATGAGCAGTTCTTC. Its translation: CASSQEPAGGPIDEQFF.

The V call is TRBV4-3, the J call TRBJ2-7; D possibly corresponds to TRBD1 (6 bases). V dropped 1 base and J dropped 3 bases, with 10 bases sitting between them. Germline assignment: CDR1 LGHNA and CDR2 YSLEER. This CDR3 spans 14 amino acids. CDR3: CASSQVVQGYEQYF. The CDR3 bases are TGCGCCAGCAGCCAAGTTGTACAGGGCTACGAGCAGTACTTC.

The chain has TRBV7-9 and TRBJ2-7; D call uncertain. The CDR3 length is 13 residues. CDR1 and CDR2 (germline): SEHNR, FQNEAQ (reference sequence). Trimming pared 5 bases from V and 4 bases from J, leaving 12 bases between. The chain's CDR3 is CASSPDLKYEQYF. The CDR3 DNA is TGTGCCAGCAGCCCCGACCTCAAGTACGAGCAGTACTTC. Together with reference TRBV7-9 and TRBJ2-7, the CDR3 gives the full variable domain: DTGVSQNPRHKITKRGQNVTFRCDPISEHNRLYWYRQTLGQGPEFLTYFQNEAQLEKSRLLSDRFSAERPKGSFSTLEIQRTEQGDSAMYLCASSPDLKYEQYFGPGTRLTVT.

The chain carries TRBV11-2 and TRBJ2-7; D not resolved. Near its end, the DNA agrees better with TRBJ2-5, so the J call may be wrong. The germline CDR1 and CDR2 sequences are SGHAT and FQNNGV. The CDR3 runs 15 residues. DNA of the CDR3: TGTGCCAGCAGCTTAGATTTTGGATTTCCGGAGACCCAGTACTTC. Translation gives CASSLDFGFPETQYF.

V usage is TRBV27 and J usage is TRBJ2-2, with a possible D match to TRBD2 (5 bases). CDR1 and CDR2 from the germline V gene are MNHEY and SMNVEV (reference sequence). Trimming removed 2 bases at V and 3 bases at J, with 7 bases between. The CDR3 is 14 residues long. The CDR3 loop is CASSLRGYTGELFF. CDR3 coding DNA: TGTGCCAGCAGTTTACGAGGGTACACCGGGGAGCTGTTTTTT.

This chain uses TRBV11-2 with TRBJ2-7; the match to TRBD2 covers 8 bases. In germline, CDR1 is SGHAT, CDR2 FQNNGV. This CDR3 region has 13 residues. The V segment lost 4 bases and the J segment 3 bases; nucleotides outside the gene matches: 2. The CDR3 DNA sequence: TGTGCCAGCAGCTCCCGGGAGGGCTACGAGCAGTACTTC. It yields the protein CASSSREGYEQYF.

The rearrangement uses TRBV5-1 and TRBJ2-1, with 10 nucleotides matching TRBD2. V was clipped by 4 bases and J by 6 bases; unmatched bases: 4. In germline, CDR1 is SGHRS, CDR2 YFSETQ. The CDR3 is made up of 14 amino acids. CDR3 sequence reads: CASSVSGGSNEQFF. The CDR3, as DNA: TGCGCCAGCAGCGTTAGCGGGGGGTCCAATGAGCAGTTCTTC. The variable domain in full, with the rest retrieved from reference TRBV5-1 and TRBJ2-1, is KAGVTQTPRYLIKTRGQQVTLSCSPISGHRSVSWYQQTPGQGLQFLFEYFSETQRNKGNFPGRFSGRQFSNSRSEMNVSTLELGDSALYLCASSVSGGSNEQFFGPGTRLTVL.

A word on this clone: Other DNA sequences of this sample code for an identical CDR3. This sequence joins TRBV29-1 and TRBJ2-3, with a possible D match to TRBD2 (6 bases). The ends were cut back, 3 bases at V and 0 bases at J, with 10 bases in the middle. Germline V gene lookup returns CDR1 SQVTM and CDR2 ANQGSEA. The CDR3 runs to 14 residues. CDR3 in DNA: TGCAGCGTTGATGGGGGGACTAGCACAGATACGCAGTATTTT. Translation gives CSVDGGTSTDTQYF.

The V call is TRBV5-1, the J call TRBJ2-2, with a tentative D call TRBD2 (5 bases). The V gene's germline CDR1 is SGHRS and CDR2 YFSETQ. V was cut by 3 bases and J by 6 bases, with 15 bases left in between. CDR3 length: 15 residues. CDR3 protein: CASSWLTSFAGELFF. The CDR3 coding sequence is TGCGCCAGCAGCTGGCTAACTAGTTTTGCCGGGGAGCTGTTTTTT.

CDR3 residues: CASSYSGQSYEQYF. CDR3 bases: TGTGCCAGCAGCTACTCGGGACAGTCCTACGAGCAGTACTTC. The gene calls are TRBV5-6 and TRBJ2-7; TRBD1 matches at 7 bases. The CDR3 runs to 14 residues. Germline CDR1 SGHDT, CDR2 YYEEEE. With 3 bases clipped from V and 1 base from J, the junction kept 4 bases outside the gene matches.

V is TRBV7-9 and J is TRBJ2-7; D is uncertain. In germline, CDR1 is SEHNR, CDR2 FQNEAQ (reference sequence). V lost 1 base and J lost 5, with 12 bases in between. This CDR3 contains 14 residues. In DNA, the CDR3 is TGTGCCAGCAGCTTAGTCCCCGACATCGACGAGCAGTACTTC. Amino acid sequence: CASSLVPDIDEQYF.

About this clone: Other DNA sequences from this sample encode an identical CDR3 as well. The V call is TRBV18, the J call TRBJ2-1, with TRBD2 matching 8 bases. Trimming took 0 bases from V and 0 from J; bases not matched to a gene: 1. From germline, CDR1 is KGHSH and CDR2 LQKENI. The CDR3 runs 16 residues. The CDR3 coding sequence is TGTGCCAGCTCACCACCGAGCGGGAGCTCCTACAATGAGCAGTTCTTC. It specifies CASSPPSGSSYNEQFF.

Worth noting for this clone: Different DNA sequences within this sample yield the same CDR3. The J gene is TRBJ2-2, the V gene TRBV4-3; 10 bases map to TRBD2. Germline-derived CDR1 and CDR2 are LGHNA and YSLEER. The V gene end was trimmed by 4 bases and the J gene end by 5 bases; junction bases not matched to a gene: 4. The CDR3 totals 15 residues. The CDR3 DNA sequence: TGCGCCAGCAGCCCGGGACTAGCGTATACCGGGGAGCTGTTTTTT. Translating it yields CASSPGLAYTGELFF.

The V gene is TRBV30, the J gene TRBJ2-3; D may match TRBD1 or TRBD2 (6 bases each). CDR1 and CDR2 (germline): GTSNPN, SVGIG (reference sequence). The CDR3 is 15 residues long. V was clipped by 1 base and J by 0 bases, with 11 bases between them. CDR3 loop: CAWSEGGSSTDTQYF. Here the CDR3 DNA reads TGTGCCTGGAGTGAGGGGGGATCCAGCACAGATACGCAGTATTTT.

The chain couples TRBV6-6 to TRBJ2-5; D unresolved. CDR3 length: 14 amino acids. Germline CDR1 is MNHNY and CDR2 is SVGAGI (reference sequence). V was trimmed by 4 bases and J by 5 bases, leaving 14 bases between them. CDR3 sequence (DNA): TGTGCCAGCAGTTCGTCAGGATCTGGGGAGACCCAGTACTTC. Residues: CASSSSGSGETQYF.

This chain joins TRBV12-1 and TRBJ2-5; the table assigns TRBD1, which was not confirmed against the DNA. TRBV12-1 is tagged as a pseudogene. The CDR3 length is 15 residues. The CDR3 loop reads CASSPGQERKETQYF. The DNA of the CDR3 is TGTGCCAGCAGCCCTGGACAGGAGAGAAAAGAGACCCAGTACTTC.

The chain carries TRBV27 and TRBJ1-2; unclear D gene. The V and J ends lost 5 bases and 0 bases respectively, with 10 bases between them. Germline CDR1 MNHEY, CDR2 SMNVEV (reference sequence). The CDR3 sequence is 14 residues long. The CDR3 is CASSQTVANYGYTF. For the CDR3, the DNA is TGTGCCAGCAGTCAGACCGTCGCTAACTATGGCTACACCTTC.

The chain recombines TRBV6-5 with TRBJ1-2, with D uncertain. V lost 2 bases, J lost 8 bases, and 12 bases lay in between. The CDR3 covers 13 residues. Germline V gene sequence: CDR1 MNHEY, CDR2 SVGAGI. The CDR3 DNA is TGTGCCAGCAGTTACGAACGGGCGGGAGGCTACACCTTC. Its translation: CASSYERAGGYTF.

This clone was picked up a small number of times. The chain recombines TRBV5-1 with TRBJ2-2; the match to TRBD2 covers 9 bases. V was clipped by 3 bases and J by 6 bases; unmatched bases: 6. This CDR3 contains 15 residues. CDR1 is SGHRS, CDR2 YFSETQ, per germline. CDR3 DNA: TGCGCCAGCAGCTCAGGGACTAGCAGTGCCGGGGAGCTGTTTTTT. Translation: CASSSGTSSAGELFF.